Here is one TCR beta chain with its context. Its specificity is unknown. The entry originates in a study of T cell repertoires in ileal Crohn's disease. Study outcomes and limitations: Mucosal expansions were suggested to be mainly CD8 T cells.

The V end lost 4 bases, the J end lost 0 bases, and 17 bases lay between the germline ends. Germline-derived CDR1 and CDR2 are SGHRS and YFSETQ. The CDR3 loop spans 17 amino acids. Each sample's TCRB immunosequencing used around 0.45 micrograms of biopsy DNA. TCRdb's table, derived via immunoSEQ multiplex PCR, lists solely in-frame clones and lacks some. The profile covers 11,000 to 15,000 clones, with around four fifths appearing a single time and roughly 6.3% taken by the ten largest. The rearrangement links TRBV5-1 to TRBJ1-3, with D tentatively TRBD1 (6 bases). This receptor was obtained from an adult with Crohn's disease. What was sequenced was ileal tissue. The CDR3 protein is CASSPSGHTDSGNTIYF. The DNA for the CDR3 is TGCGCCAGCAGCCCCTCGGGACATACGGACTCTGGAAACACCATATATTTT. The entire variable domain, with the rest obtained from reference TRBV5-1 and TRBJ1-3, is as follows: KAGVTQTPRYLIKTRGQQVTLSCSPISGHRSVSWYQQTPGQGLQFLFEYFSETQRNKGNFPGRFSGRQFSNSRSEMNVSTLELGDSALYLCASSPSGHTDSGNTIYFGEGSWLTVV.